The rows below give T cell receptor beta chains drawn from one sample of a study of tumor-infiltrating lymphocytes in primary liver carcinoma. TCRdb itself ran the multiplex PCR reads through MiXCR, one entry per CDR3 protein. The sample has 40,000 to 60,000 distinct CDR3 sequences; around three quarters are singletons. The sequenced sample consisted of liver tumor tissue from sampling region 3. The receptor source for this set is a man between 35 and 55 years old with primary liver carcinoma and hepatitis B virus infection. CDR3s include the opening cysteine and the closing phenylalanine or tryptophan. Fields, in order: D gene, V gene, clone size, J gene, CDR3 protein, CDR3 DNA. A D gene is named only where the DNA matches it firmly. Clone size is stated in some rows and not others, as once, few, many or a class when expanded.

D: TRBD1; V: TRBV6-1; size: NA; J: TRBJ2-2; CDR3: CASSTLGTAGKLFF; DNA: TGTGCCAGTAGTACCCTCGGGACAGCCGGGAAGCTGTTTTTT
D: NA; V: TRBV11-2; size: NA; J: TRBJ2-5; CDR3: CASSLVSEGSRQETLYF; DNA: TGTGCCAGCAGCTTAGTCAGCGAGGGCAGTCGGCAAGAGACCCTGTACTTC
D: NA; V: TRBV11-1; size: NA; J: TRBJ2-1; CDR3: CVSNLRGGGYNEQFF; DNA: TGTGTCAGCAACCTAAGGGGGGGAGGCTACAATGAGCAGTTCTTC
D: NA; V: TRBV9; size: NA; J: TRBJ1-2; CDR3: CVSSPQRGAGSDGCTF; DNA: TGTGTCAGCAGCCCTCAGAGGGGAGCGGGGTCGGATGGCTGCACCTTC
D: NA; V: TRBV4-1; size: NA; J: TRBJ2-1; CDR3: CASSQGVTYNERLF; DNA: TGCGCCAGCAGCCAAGGGGTAACCTACAATGAGCGGCTCTTC
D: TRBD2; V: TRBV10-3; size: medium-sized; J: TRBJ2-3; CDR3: CAISERAGATDTQYF; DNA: TGTGCCATCAGTGAGAGAGCGGGAGCAACAGATACGCAGTATTTT
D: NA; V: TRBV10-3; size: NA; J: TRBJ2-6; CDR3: CAFSEGEGTGADVLTF; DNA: TGTGCCTTCAGTGAGGGGGAGGGGACTGGGGCCGACGTCCTGACTTTC
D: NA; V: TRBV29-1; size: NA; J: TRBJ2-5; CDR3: CSVEAGATQETQYF; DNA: TGCAGCGTTGAAGCCGGGGCAACGCAAGAGACCCAGTACTTT
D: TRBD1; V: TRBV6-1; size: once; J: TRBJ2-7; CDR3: CASSELGQGRPYDQYF; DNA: TGTGCCAGCAGTGAGTTGGGACAGGGGAGACCCTACGATCAGTACTTC
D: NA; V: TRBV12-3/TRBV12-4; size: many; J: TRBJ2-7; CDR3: CASSPSSYEQYF; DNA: TGTGCCAGCAGTCCGAGTTCCTACGAGCAGTACTTC
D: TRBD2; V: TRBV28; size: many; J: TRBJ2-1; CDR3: CASSLPGLAGNEQFF; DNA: TGTGCCAGCAGTTTACCCGGACTAGCGGGGAATGAGCAGTTCTTC
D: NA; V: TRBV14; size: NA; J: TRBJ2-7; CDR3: CVSSQDQEREQYF; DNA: TGTGTCAGCAGCCAAGATCAGGAACGGGAGCAGTACTTC
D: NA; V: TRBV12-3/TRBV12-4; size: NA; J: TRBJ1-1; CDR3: CASSKGTSYEAFF; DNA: TGTGCTAGCAGCAAGGGGACGTCTTATGAAGCTTTCTTT
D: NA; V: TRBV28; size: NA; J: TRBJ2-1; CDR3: CASNPVGSGRYNEQFF; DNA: TGTGCCAGCAACCCTGTAGGTAGCGGACGATACAATGAGCAGTTCTTC
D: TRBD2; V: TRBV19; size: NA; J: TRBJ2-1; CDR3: CASSLNGLAPEGEQFF; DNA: TGTGCCAGTAGTTTAAACGGACTAGCCCCTGAGGGTGAGCAGTTCTTC
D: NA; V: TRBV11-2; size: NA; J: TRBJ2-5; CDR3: CTSCIVSGGSRQETQYF; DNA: TGTACCAGCTGCATAGTCAGTGGGGGCAGTCGGCAAGAGACCCAGTACTTC
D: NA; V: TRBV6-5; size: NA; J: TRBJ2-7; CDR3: CASSYAVRGCEQHF; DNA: TGTGCCAGCAGTTATGCGGTCAGGGGATGCGAGCAGCACTTC
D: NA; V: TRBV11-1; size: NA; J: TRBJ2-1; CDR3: CASSSAATAANEQFF; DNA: TGTGCCAGCAGTTCCGCGGCGACAGCTGCCAATGAGCAGTTCTTC